These 15 T cell receptor beta chains originate from one sample sequenced in a study of cytomegalovirus exposure and HLA in healthy donors. The PCR ran on 60 Vbeta and 13 Jbeta primers. The protocol was immunoSEQ multiplex PCR, while the TCRdb copy is restricted to in-frame clones and leaves out a portion. In the table there are under 150,000 clones, 65% to 85% of which are singletons. Material for sequencing was PBMCs. The receptors here all came from a woman between 18 and 29 years old in good health and CMV-seronegative.

This clone was picked up a small number of times. This chain joins TRBV7-9 and TRBJ1-1; no reliable D call. The CDR3 loop spans 12 amino acids. V dropped 0 bases and J dropped 8 bases, with 7 bases sitting between them. Per the germline V gene, CDR1 is SEHNR and CDR2 is FQNEAQ (reference sequence). The CDR3 here is CASSLASLEAFF. The CDR3 region has the DNA TGTGCCAGCAGCTTAGCGTCCCTCGAAGCTTTCTTT.

V gene TRBV10-1 combines with J gene TRBJ2-5; a possible D gene is TRBD2 (5 bases). This CDR3 is built from 13 residues. V was shortened by 5 bases and J by 2 bases, with 9 bases between the two germline ends. Germline values: CDR1 WNHNN, CDR2 SYGVQD (reference sequence). In DNA, the CDR3 is TGCGCCAGCAGTCAACCGGGGCAAGAGACCCAGTACTTC. The encoded protein is CASSQPGQETQYF.

The chain recombines TRBV6-5 with TRBJ2-7; D may be TRBD1 (6 bases). Germline V gene lookup returns CDR1 MNHEY and CDR2 SVGAGI. The CDR3 runs 15 residues. Trimming pared 0 bases from V and 0 bases from J, leaving 9 bases between. The CDR3 nucleotides are TGTGCCAGCAGTTACTCGGACAGTAGCTCCTACGAGCAGTACTTC. Its translation is CASSYSDSSSYEQYF.

This clone has just a few counts. V and J are TRBV30 and TRBJ2-1; unclear D gene. Germline V CDR1 and CDR2: GTSNPN, SVGIG (reference sequence). Deletions cut 2 bases from V and 9 bases from J, with 14 bases between. This CDR3 contains 13 residues. CDR3: CAWSYLEPPEQFF. The DNA of the CDR3 is TGTGCCTGGAGTTACCTCGAGCCTCCTGAGCAGTTCTTC.

The chain is built from TRBV5-4 and TRBJ2-2, with 9 positions matching TRBD2. The CDR3 is 16 amino acids. Germline CDR1 SGHNT, CDR2 YYREEE (reference sequence). V dropped 1 base and J dropped 7; count of bases not matched to a gene: 8. The CDR3 DNA reads TGTGCCAGCAGCTTGCATAGCGGGAGCGACGGCGGGGAGCTGTTTTTT. Residues: CASSLHSGSDGGELFF.

The chain employs TRBV6-5 and TRBJ2-7, with 13 bases matching TRBD2. Germline V gives CDR1 MNHEY, CDR2 SVGAGI. The CDR3 sequence is 14 residues long. Unmatched junction bases numbered 5, after V lost 6 bases and J lost 6 bases. The CDR3 bases are TGTGCCAGCAGAGAGGGACTAGCGGGAAGCGAGCAGTACTTC. Its translation: CASREGLAGSEQYF.

The chain carries TRBV5-6 and TRBJ2-5; TRBD1 matches 9 bases. The germline gives CDR1 SGHDT, CDR2 YYEEEE. The CDR3 extends over 18 amino acids. With V trimmed by 1 base and J by 2 bases, 12 bases remained unmatched. The CDR3 spells CASSLTEGTGSFQETQYF. The DNA of the CDR3 is TGTGCCAGCAGCTTGACAGAAGGGACAGGGTCCTTTCAAGAGACCCAGTACTTC.

This sequence joins TRBV11-2 and TRBJ1-2, with D uncertain. Looked up from germline, CDR1 is SGHAT and CDR2 is FQNNGV. This CDR3 spans 15 amino acids. V was pared by 4 bases and J by 4 bases, with 16 bases between. The chain's CDR3 is CASSSGGRLIYGYTF. In DNA, the CDR3 is TGTGCCAGCAGCTCCGGCGGGCGACTGATCTATGGCTACACCTTC.

This rearrangement joins TRBV2 to TRBJ1-1, with D uncertain. There are 14 residues in the CDR3. With 6 bases removed from V and 5 bases from J, the gap between germline ends came to 16 bases. CDR1 and CDR2 from the germline V gene are SNHLY and FYNNEI. In nucleotides, the CDR3 is TGTGCCAGCAGCCCTTACGACCCGCGGACTGAAGCTTTCTTT. Protein product: CASSPYDPRTEAFF.

To note about this clone: One junction end disagrees with the germline gene, perhaps due to a read error. The chain recombines TRBV29-1 with TRBJ1-1; perhaps TRBD1 as D (6 bases). Germline V gene data show CDR1 as SQVTM and CDR2 as ANQGSEA. The CDR3 runs 12 residues. CDR3 region: CSIDRSGTEAFF. Written as DNA, the CDR3 is TGCAGCATTGACAGGTCTGGGACTGAAGCTTTCTTT.

This rearrangement joins TRBV13 to TRBJ1-1, with D maybe TRBD1 (6 bases). CDR1 is PRHDT, CDR2 FYEKMQ, per germline (reference sequence). CDR3 length: 14 residues. V was cut by 5 bases and J by 0 bases, with 10 bases left in between. In DNA, the CDR3 is TGTGCCAGCAGCGCGGACAGCCTGAACACTGAAGCTTTCTTT. Translated, it gives CASSADSLNTEAFF.

CDR3 protein: CASSELGGGWAETQYF. For the CDR3, the DNA is TGTGCCAGCAGTGAATTAGGCGGGGGGTGGGCGGAGACCCAGTACTTC. The rearrangement links TRBV25-1 to TRBJ2-5; 8 bases map to TRBD2. After removal of 1 base from V and 5 bases from J, the junction contained 9 bases not matched to a gene. The germline V gene has CDR1 MGHDK and CDR2 SYGVNS. This CDR3 has 16 amino acids.

The V gene is TRBV5-6, the J gene TRBJ1-5; 9 positions agree with TRBD1. This CDR3 contains 14 residues. Germline-derived CDR1 and CDR2 are SGHDT and YYEEEE. Losses at the gene ends were 0 bases for V and 8 bases for J; bases not matched to a gene: 3. CDR3 DNA: TGTGCCAGCAGCTTGGTGGGACAGGGTAAGCCCCAGCATTTT. Translating it yields CASSLVGQGKPQHF.

The chain recombines TRBV6-6 with TRBJ1-2; TRBD1 aligns across 9 bases. The CDR3 runs to 16 residues. After removal of 2 bases from V and 2 bases from J, the junction contained 6 bases not matched to a gene. Germline CDR1 MNHNY, CDR2 SVGAGI (reference sequence). This CDR3 reads CASSYPIQGANYGYTF. In DNA, the CDR3 is TGTGCCAGCAGTTACCCTATACAGGGGGCCAACTATGGCTACACCTTC.

This clone was seen only once. This sequence joins TRBV6-6 and TRBJ2-7, with 10 bases lining up with TRBD2. From germline, CDR1 is MNHNY and CDR2 SVGAGI (reference sequence). The junction had 7 bases not matched to a gene; V was cut back by 2 bases and J by 3 bases. The CDR3 is 16 amino acids. CDR3 in amino acids: CASSYAASGSSYEQYF. The CDR3 DNA reads as TGTGCCAGCAGTTACGCGGCTAGCGGGAGTAGCTACGAGCAGTACTTC.